The entry below gives a single T cell receptor beta chain sequence along with its context. V trimming: 8 bases; J trimming: 4 bases; junction bases outside the gene matches: 7. The length of the CDR3 is 14 residues. The germline V gene has CDR1 SGHAT and CDR2 FQNNGV. This sample is part of a study of T cell responses to AZD1222 COVID-19 vaccine. Produced via immunoSEQ multiplex PCR; TCRdb's table is partial and in-frame only. The table lists some 120,000 clones, roughly 84% of them singletons, with around 27% in the top ten. The sequences come from peripheral blood, collected 28 days after the second AZD1222 dose. The clonotype originates from an adult who received the AZD1222 COVID-19 vaccine. The chain joins TRBV11-2 to TRBJ2-3; 9 nucleotides match TRBD2. The CDR3 nucleotides read TGTGCCAGCGGATCTTTAGCGGGGGCAGATACGCAGTATTTT. It yields the protein CASGSLAGADTQYF.